This TCR beta chain was observed in a study of beta chain features in type 1 diabetes. Overall study context: Age, gender and cell yields were alike across patients and healthy donors. Study-level points and caveats: Insertion counts at VDJ junctions were lower in type 1 diabetes patients, who also showed more deletions there.

For this clone: Its antigen is undetermined.

The study reverse transcribed the entire isolated RNA, so it sequenced expressed TCRB transcripts. Profiled with immunoSEQ multiplex PCR; TCRdb holds only in-frame clones, not every one. The sample includes a few hundred thousand clones, about 12% seen only once; the top ten take more than 0.015%. The CDR3 length is 13 residues. The germline V and J ends were trimmed by 0 bases and 7 bases, with 10 bases remaining between them. The germline CDR1 and CDR2 sequences are GTSNPN and SVGIG (reference sequence). Using CD45RO/CCR7/CD25/CD127/CD95/CD27, CD4+ naive, central memory, regulatory and stem cell-like memory cells were sorted.

Sample: naive CD4+ T cells from blood. The TCR originated in a man aged 18-30 years in good health. The genes are TRBV30 and TRBJ1-5; D gene unclear. This CDR3 is CAWSVQVEQPQHF. The CDR3 DNA follows: TGTGCCTGGAGTGTTCAGGTGGAACAGCCCCAGCATTTT.